The present entry profiles one T cell receptor beta chain with its context. The antigen is unknown. Extracted RNA was reverse transcribed, and the resulting cDNA served as sequencing template. Some clones are missing from TCRdb's copy, which holds only in-frame ones; the method was immunoSEQ multiplex PCR. The sample contains 200,000 or so clones, 55% to 75% of which appear only once. This sample is drawn from a study of CD8+ T cells in alopecia areata. Treatment in this sample: oral pan-JAK inhibitor, 5-10 mg twice daily. CDR1 and CDR2 from the germline V gene are SGHVS and FQNEAQ. Trimming removed 2 bases from V and 3 bases from J, with 8 bases in between. This CDR3 region has 13 residues. Study-level points and caveats: Clarity of TCR sharing across patients fell short of that in mice, possibly HLA-related.

This TCR came from a human donor with alopecia areata. The sequenced sample was CD4+ T cells sorted from blood, obtained at week 24, from a patient treated with tofacitinib. V is TRBV7-8 and J is TRBJ2-7; D unresolved. CDR3 in amino acids: CASSLYVSYEQYF. The CDR3, as DNA: TGTGCCAGCAGCTTATATGTGAGCTACGAGCAGTACTTC.